This entry lists 27 T cell receptor beta chains sequenced from one sample in a study of OX40 agonist ivuxolimab in advanced cancers. The repertoire was sequenced with immunoSEQ multiplex PCR; TCRdb's copy has only in-frame clones and lacks some. The sample holds approximately 91,000 clones, about nine tenths seen once. The material was CD4+ or CD8+ T cells sorted from blood, obtained in a trial of the OX40 agonist ivuxolimab. Receptors originate from an adult with an advanced solid tumor such as melanoma, head and neck, liver or kidney cancer.

The V gene is TRBV5-5, the J gene TRBJ1-2, with D perhaps TRBD1 (5 bases). Germline V gene data show CDR1 as SGHKS and CDR2 as YYEKEE (reference sequence). The V gene lost 4 bases and the J gene lost 3 bases, with 10 bases spanning the gap. The CDR3 extends over 13 amino acids. In DNA, the CDR3 is TGTGCCAGCAGCCCCATAGGGGACTATGGCTACACCTTC. Protein product: CASSPIGDYGYTF.

The chain uses TRBV7-2 and TRBJ1-2; no clear D gene. V was cut by 3 bases and J by 7 bases, with 6 bases left in between. The CDR3 consists of 11 residues. CDR1 is SGHTA, CDR2 FQGNSA, per germline. The DNA for the CDR3 is TGTGCCAGCAGCTTCTTGCTTGGCTACACCTTC. It encodes CASSFLLGYTF.

This chain connects TRBV6-1 to TRBJ2-7; D is undetermined. Trimming removed 8 bases at V and 0 bases at J, with 14 bases between. The V gene's germline CDR1 is MNHNS and CDR2 SASEGT. This CDR3 is 14 amino acids long. The CDR3 here is CASSRNFDSYEQYF. The CDR3 DNA follows: TGTGCCAGCTCTCGTAACTTTGACTCCTACGAGCAGTACTTC.

V usage is TRBV14 and J usage is TRBJ1-1; no firm D call. The V and J ends lost 0 bases and 8 bases respectively, with 16 bases between them. Germline loops: CDR1 SGHDN, CDR2 FVKESK. The CDR3 totals 15 residues. In nucleotides, the CDR3 is TGTGCCAGCAGCCAAGATGCGGGATTTGAAGGAGAAGCTTTCTTT. It codes for CASSQDAGFEGEAFF. The whole variable domain, remainder taken from reference TRBV14 and TRBJ1-1, is EAGVTQFPSHSVIEKGQTVTLRCDPISGHDNLYWYRRVMGKEIKFLLHFVKESKQDESGMPNNRFLAERTGGTYSTLKVQPAELEDSGVYFCASSQDAGFEGEAFFGQGTRLTVV.

The chain employs TRBV4-2 and TRBJ1-2; the D gene is possibly TRBD1 (5 bases). Trimming pared 3 bases from V and 2 bases from J, leaving 13 bases between. The germline V gene encodes CDR1 LGHNA and CDR2 YNFKEQ. The length of the CDR3 is 15 residues. CDR3 region: CASSQEGTGNYGYTF. The CDR3 DNA is TGTGCCAGCAGCCAGGAGGGGACGGGCAACTATGGCTACACCTTC.

CDR3 bases: TGTGCCAGCAGCTTATCAGGCACTGGGCCGAAAGAAGCTTTCTTT. Its protein product is CASSLSGTGPKEAFF. J is TRBJ1-1 and V is TRBV7-2; D gene unclear. In germline, CDR1 is SGHTA, CDR2 FQGNSA. CDR3 size: 15 residues. V was trimmed by 2 bases and J by 8 bases, leaving 18 bases between them.

J is TRBJ1-1 and V is TRBV18; D is uncertain. The germline V gene encodes CDR1 KGHSH and CDR2 LQKENI. This CDR3 region has 14 residues. V dropped 2 bases and J dropped 6 bases, with 13 bases sitting between them. CDR3 DNA sequence: TGTGCCAGCTCACCAGATCAGTGGAGGGCTGAAGCTTTCTTT. Its protein is CASSPDQWRAEAFF. The whole variable domain, filled in from reference TRBV18 and TRBJ1-1, reads NAGVMQNPRHLVRRRGQEARLRCSPMKGHSHVYWYRQLPEEGLKFMVYLQKENIIDESGMPKERFSAEFPKEGPSILRIQQVVRGDSAAYFCASSPDQWRAEAFFGQGTRLTVV.

J is TRBJ1-4 and V is TRBV15; D perhaps matches TRBD1 (5 bases). Trimming took 0 bases from V and 5 from J, leaving 19 bases between them. This CDR3 has 18 residues. The V gene's germline CDR1 is LNHNV and CDR2 YYDKDF (reference sequence). For the CDR3, the DNA is TGTGCCACCAGCAGAGACTCAAGTAACAGGAGAATCAATGAAAAACTGTTTTTT. Its protein product is CATSRDSSNRRINEKLFF. The full variable domain, rest sourced from reference TRBV15 and TRBJ1-4, is DAMVIQNPRYQVTQFGKPVTLSCSQTLNHNVMYWYQQKSSQAPKLLFHYYDKDFNNEADTPDNFQSRRPNTSFCFLDIRSPGLGDTAMYLCATSRDSSNRRINEKLFFGSGTQLSVL.

The CDR3 DNA reads as TGTGCCAGCAGCTTAGACAGGTACAATGAGCAGTTCTTC. Translation gives CASSLDRYNEQFF. The gene calls are TRBV7-3 and TRBJ2-1; possibly TRBD1 for D (6 bases). V lost 2 bases and J lost 4, with 6 bases in between. CDR1 and CDR2 from the germline V gene are SGHTA and FQGTGA. The CDR3 has 13 residues.

The chain links TRBV18 to TRBJ1-1; 10 bases are a match to TRBD1. The CDR3 sequence is 16 residues long. Germline CDR1 is KGHSH and CDR2 is LQKENI. V gave up 3 bases and J gave up 4 bases; unmatched junction bases: 8. The CDR3 reads CASSPTGGGRGTEAFF. DNA of the CDR3: TGTGCCAGCTCACCGACAGGGGGCGGTCGGGGCACTGAAGCTTTCTTT.

This clone was seen once. The rearrangement uses TRBV6-1 and TRBJ1-2; possibly TRBD1 for D (6 bases). Germline CDR1 reads MNHNS; CDR2 reads SASEGT. The CDR3 has 13 residues. V was shortened by 6 bases and J by 4 bases, with 12 bases between the two germline ends. The CDR3 nucleotides are TGTGCCAGCAGCCCTGGACAGCTCTATGGCTACACCTTC. As protein: CASSPGQLYGYTF.

The V call is TRBV6-4, the J call TRBJ2-7; 10 positions agree with TRBD2. The germline V gene encodes CDR1 MRHNA and CDR2 SNTAGT. The CDR3 is made up of 17 amino acids. J gave up 5 bases and V 0 bases, and 10 bases lay outside the gene matches. The CDR3 here is CASSDSSLAGDRNEQYF. Here the CDR3 DNA reads TGTGCCAGCAGTGACTCTAGTCTAGCGGGGGATCGGAACGAGCAGTACTTC.

For this clone: Other DNA sequences in the sample encode the same CDR3. The gene calls are TRBV19 and TRBJ1-3, with no clear D. The CDR3 covers 14 residues. The germline V gene encodes CDR1 LNHDA and CDR2 SQIVND (reference sequence). V lost 6 bases, J lost 0 bases, and 9 bases lay in between. The CDR3 protein is CASRAGSSGNTIYF. CDR3 nucleotides: TGTGCCAGTAGGGCCGGGAGCTCTGGAAACACCATATATTTT.

The rearrangement links TRBV28 to TRBJ1-2; the match to TRBD1 covers 9 bases. The CDR3 length is 17 residues. CDR1 is MDHEN and CDR2 is SYDVKM in the germline V gene. V was clipped by 4 bases and J by 4 bases; unmatched bases: 13. CDR3: CASSSSRTGEKGYGYTF. The CDR3 DNA sequence: TGTGCCAGCAGTTCGTCTAGGACAGGGGAAAAGGGCTATGGCTACACCTTC.

This chain links TRBV21-1 with TRBJ2-7. TRBV21-1 is recorded as a pseudogene. This CDR3 has 16 amino acids. CDR3 in amino acids: CASSKAKGRSSYEQYF. DNA of the CDR3: TGTGCCAGCAGCAAAGCGAAGGGACGGTCCTCCTACGAGCAGTACTTC.

The chain combines TRBV5-1 with TRBJ1-5; no reliable D call. Germline loops: CDR1 SGHRS, CDR2 YFSETQ. The CDR3 runs 14 residues. The V end lost 4 bases, the J end lost 3 bases, and 11 bases lay between the germline ends. In nucleotides, the CDR3 is TGCGCCAGCAGCCCCGGCAGCCTCAATCAGCCCCAGCATTTT. Translated: CASSPGSLNQPQHF.

The V call is TRBV5-1, the J call TRBJ2-5; D not resolved. V was shortened by 3 bases and J by 5 bases, with 17 bases between the two germline ends. CDR1 is SGHRS, CDR2 YFSETQ, per germline. This CDR3 has 15 residues. CDR3 sequence (DNA): TGCGCCAGCAGCTCAGAGACCGCCCGCCAGGAGACCCAGTACTTC. It translates to CASSSETARQETQYF.

The V and J genes are TRBV4-2 and TRBJ1-1, with 9 bases that match TRBD1. This CDR3 spans 14 amino acids. Germline V CDR1 and CDR2: LGHNA, YNFKEQ. The trim removed 4 bases at V and 9 bases at J, leaving 9 bases unmatched. The CDR3 DNA sequence: TGTGCCAGCAGCCCAACAGGACAGGGGCTCCAAGCTTTCTTT. Amino acid sequence: CASSPTGQGLQAFF.

The rearrangement uses TRBV7-2 and TRBJ2-1, with 7 bases aligning to TRBD2. In germline, CDR1 is SGHTA, CDR2 FQGNSA. V gave up 0 bases and J gave up 6 bases; unmatched junction bases: 11. The CDR3 is made up of 17 amino acids. The CDR3 sequence: CASSLAPGGMGLNEQFF. CDR3 nucleotides: TGTGCCAGCAGCTTAGCCCCGGGAGGTATGGGGCTCAATGAGCAGTTCTTC.

The chain carries TRBV7-4 and TRBJ2-3, with 10 nucleotides matching TRBD2. The CDR3 loop spans 16 amino acids. Unmatched junction bases numbered 4, after V lost 3 bases and J lost 1 base. Germline CDR1 SGHVT, CDR2 SQSDAQ. CDR3 loop: CASSFTSGIRTDTQYF. The DNA of the CDR3 is TGTGCCAGCAGCTTTACTAGCGGGATACGCACAGATACGCAGTATTTT.

This clone has just one count. The rearrangement uses TRBV19 and TRBJ2-2; perhaps D is TRBD1 or TRBD2 (5 bases each). The germline gives CDR1 LNHDA, CDR2 SQIVND (reference sequence). The CDR3 has 20 residues. The V and J ends lost 1 base and 4 bases respectively, with 25 bases between them. The CDR3 region is CASSIGIYTGAGDTTGELFF. Written as DNA, the CDR3 is TGTGCCAGTAGTATAGGAATCTATACAGGCGCCGGGGATACCACCGGGGAGCTGTTTTTT.

The chain combines TRBV5-4 with TRBJ2-2; TRBD2 matches 7 bases. J gave up 7 bases and V 3 bases, and 9 bases lay outside the gene matches. The CDR3 is 15 residues long. Germline-derived CDR1 and CDR2 are SGHNT and YYREEE (reference sequence). As DNA, the CDR3 is TGTGCCAGCAGCTCCGGGAGGAGTCCAAGCGGGGAGCTGTTTTTT. Protein product: CASSSGRSPSGELFF. The full variable domain, with the rest looked up from reference TRBV5-4 and TRBJ2-2, is ETGVTQSPTHLIKTRGQQVTLRCSSQSGHNTVSWYQQALGQGPQFIFQYYREEENGRGNFPPRFSGLQFPNYSSELNVNALELDDSALYLCASSSGRSPSGELFFGEGSRLTVL.

This clone has more than one count but fewer than ten. CDR3 amino acids: CASSSTGTGANQPQHF. CDR3 nucleotide sequence: TGTGCCAGCAGCTCAACCGGGACAGGGGCGAATCAGCCCCAGCATTTT. The rearrangement links TRBV7-2 to TRBJ1-5; 10 bases are shared with TRBD1. Germline lookup yields CDR1 SGHTA and CDR2 FQGNSA. The CDR3 is 16 residues long. With 4 bases clipped from V and 4 bases from J, the junction kept 7 bases outside the gene matches.

The genes are TRBV7-9 and TRBJ2-1; D remains unclear. V lost 3 bases and J lost 9, with 9 bases in between. CDR1 SEHNR and CDR2 FQNEAQ come from the germline V gene (reference sequence). There are 12 residues in the CDR3. CDR3 bases: TGTGCCAGCAGCTTGCGGTCGGTTGAGCAGTTCTTC. Its protein product is CASSLRSVEQFF.

The CDR3 here is CASMSGGVGETQYF. The CDR3 coding sequence is TGTGCCAGTATGAGCGGGGGGGTAGGGGAGACCCAGTACTTC. The chain joins TRBV19 to TRBJ2-5, with 10 bases matching TRBD2. The CDR3 runs 14 residues. The V and J ends lost 7 bases and 5 bases, in that order; junction bases with no gene match: 7. CDR1 is LNHDA, CDR2 SQIVND, per germline (reference sequence).

The rearrangement links TRBV19 to TRBJ1-2, with D possibly TRBD1 on 5 matching bases. V was pared by 4 bases and J by 4 bases, with 19 bases between. This CDR3 comprises 16 residues. Germline-derived CDR1 and CDR2 are LNHDA and SQIVND (reference sequence). CDR3 sequence: CASSKEGPRGGYGYTF. The CDR3 bases are TGTGCCAGTAGTAAGGAGGGGCCGCGGGGGGGCTATGGCTACACCTTC.

This clone appeared once. The chain has TRBV19 and TRBJ2-7; D is possibly TRBD1 (6 bases). Between the trimmed V and J ends, which lost 2 bases and 0 bases, there was a span of 8 bases. This CDR3 contains 14 residues. Germline V lookup: CDR1 LNHDA, CDR2 SQIVND (reference sequence). The CDR3 loop is CASSIRDTSYEQYF. CDR3 in DNA: TGTGCCAGTAGTATAAGGGACACCTCCTACGAGCAGTACTTC.